The clone carrying this T cell receptor (beta chain) was seen just once. These data belong to a study of control samples from healthy donors and cancer patients. The method was immunoSEQ multiplex PCR; TCRdb's version includes in-frame clones alone and lacks a portion of them. The sample yields roughly 140,000 clones, under 90% seen once. Sequenced sample: blood. This TCR was recovered from a man aged 25 to 45 in good health.

This CDR3 reads CASRQLGNTIYF. The CDR3 bases are TGTGCAAGTCGCCAGTTAGGAAACACCATATATTTT. The V gene is TRBV12-2, the J gene TRBJ1-3; TRBD1 reflects the table's D call only, with no check against the DNA. TRBV12-2 is described as a pseudogene. The CDR3 has 12 amino acids.